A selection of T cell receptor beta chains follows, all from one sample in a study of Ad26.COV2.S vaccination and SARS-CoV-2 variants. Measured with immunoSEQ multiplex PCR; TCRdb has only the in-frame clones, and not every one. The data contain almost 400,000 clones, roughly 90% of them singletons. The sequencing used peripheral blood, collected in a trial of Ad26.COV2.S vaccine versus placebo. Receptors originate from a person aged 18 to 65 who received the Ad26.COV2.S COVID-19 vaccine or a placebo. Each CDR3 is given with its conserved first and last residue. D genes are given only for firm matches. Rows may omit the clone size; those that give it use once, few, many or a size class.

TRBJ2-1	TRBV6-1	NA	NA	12	TGTGCCAGCAGTGATGGGTACAAGCGAACGTTCTTC	CASSDGYKRTFF
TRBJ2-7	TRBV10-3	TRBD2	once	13	TGTGCCACCGGACTAGCGGGAACAGACGAGCAGTACTTC	CATGLAGTDEQYF
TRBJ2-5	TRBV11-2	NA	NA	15	TGTGCCAGCAGCGCAGAGGAATGGTACCAAGAGACCCAGTACTTC	CASSAEEWYQETQYF
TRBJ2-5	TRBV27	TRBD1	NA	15	TGTGCCAGCAGTCGGGGGACAGGGAGTGCGGAGACCCAGTACTTC	CASSRGTGSAETQYF
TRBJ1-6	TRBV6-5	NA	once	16	TGTGCCAGCAGTTACTTAATGAGCTCCTATAATTCACCCCTCCACTTT	CASSYLMSSYNSPLHF
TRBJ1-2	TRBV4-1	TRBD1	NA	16	TGCGCCAGCAGCCCTATAGGATCGGACAGGGGGCATGGCTACACCTTC	CASSPIGSDRGHGYTF
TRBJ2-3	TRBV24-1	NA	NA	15	TGTGCCACCAGTGATATACAGGGTCTTAGGGATACGCAGTATTTT	CATSDIQGLRDTQYF
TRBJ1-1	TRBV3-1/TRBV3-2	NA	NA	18	TGTGCCAGCAGCCAAGATTCGCAGGGAAGTTTCATGAACACTGAAGCTTTCTTT	CASSQDSQGSFMNTEAFF
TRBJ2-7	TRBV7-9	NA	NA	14	TGTGCCAGCAGCTTTGATATTACGTACTACGAGCAGTACTTC	CASSFDITYYEQYF
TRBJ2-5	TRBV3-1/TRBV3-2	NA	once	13	TGTGCCAGCAGCCAAGTAGGGCGAGAGACCCAGTACTTC	CASSQVGRETQYF
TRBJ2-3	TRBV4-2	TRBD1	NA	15	TGTGCCAGCAGCCAGCCGGGACAGGGAACAGATACGCAGTATTTT	CASSQPGQGTDTQYF
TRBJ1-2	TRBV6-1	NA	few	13	TGTGCCAGCAGTGAATCGCAGGGGTATGGCTACACCTTC	CASSESQGYGYTF
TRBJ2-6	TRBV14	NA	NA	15	TGTGCCAGCAGCCCCTTAGGGTACGGGGCCAACGTCCTGACTTTC	CASSPLGYGANVLTF
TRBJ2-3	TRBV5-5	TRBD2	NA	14	TGTGCCAGCAGTAGCGGGACTAGCACAGATACGCAGTATTTT	CASSSGTSTDTQYF
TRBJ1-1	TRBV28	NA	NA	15	TGTGCCAGCAGTTTATGGGCGGGGAGGGACACTGAAGCTTTCTTT	CASSLWAGRDTEAFF
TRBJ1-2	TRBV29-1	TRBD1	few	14	TGCAGCGTTGAGGACAGGCGCTTTAACTATGGCTACACCTTC	CSVEDRRFNYGYTF
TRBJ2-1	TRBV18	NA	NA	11	TGTGCCAGCACCCGGCAGGGTGAGCAGTTCTTC	CASTRQGEQFF
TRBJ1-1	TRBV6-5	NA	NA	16	TGTGCCAGCAGTTCCCCCGCCGGCCACCGACACACTGAAGCTTTCTTT	CASSSPAGHRHTEAFF
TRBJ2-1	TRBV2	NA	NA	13	TGTGCCAGCAGTGGGCTAGTCGAAGCTGAGCAGTTCTTC	CASSGLVEAEQFF
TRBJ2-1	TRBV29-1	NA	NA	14	TGCAGCGCCTGGGGGGCTAGCTCCTACAATGAGCAGTTCTTC	CSAWGASSYNEQFF
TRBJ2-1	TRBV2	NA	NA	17	TGTGCCAGCAGTGAGAGGAGGCTCCTTTCCTCCTACAATGAGCAGTTCTTC	CASSERRLLSSYNEQFF
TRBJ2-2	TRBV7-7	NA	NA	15	TGTGCCAGCAGCTTGAGCGGTCCCAACACCGGGGAGCTGTTTTTT	CASSLSGPNTGELFF
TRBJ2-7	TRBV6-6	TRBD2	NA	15	TGTGCCAGCAGGCCACCGGGGGGGCGGGGACACGAGCAGTACTTC	CASRPPGGRGHEQYF
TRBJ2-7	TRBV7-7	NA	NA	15	TGTGCCAGCAGCTTAGGACGGGGGCCTAGCTACGAGCAGTACTTC	CASSLGRGPSYEQYF
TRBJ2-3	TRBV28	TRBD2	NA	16	TGTGCCAGCACCCTTCTGGCGAGCGGGAGTGCAGATACGCAGTATTTT	CASTLLASGSADTQYF
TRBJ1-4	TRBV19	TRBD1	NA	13	TGTGCCAGTAGTCCGACAGGGGAAGAAAAACTGTTTTTT	CASSPTGEEKLFF
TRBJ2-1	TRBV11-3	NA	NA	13	TGTGCCAGCAACGGACCTACTAGGTATGAGCAGTTCTTC	CASNGPTRYEQFF
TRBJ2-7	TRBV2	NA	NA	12	TGTGCCAGCAGCCAGGGGGGTCGCGAGCAGTACTTC	CASSQGGREQYF
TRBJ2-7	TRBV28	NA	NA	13	TGTGCCACCAGCAGGCCCCGTGGGTACGAGCAGTACTTC	CATSRPRGYEQYF
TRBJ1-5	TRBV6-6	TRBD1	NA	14	TGTGCCAGCAGTGGACAGGGGGCAAGACAGCCCCAGCATTTT	CASSGQGARQPQHF
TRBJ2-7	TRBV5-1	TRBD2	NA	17	TGCGCCAGCAGCTTGTGGGGTAGCGGGAGTAATGCGTACGAGCAGTACTTC	CASSLWGSGSNAYEQYF
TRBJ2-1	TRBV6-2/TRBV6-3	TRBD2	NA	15	TGTGCCAGCAGTTACAGGGGACTAGCGGACAATGAGCAGTTCTTC	CASSYRGLADNEQFF
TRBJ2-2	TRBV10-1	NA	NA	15	TGCGCCAGCAGTGAGGTCTCTATCGGCACCGGGGAGCTGTTTTTT	CASSEVSIGTGELFF
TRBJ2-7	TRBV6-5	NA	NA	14	TGTGCCAGCAGTTCCCACGGCTTCTCCTACGAGCAGTACTTC	CASSSHGFSYEQYF
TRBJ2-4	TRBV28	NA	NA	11	TGTGCCAGCAGTACCAAAAACATTCAGTACTTC	CASSTKNIQYF
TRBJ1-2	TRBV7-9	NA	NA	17	TGTGCCAGCAGCTTAGCAGCTGAAGACTCAAGGAGAAATGGCTACACCTTC	CASSLAAEDSRRNGYTF
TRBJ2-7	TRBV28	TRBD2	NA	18	TGTGCCAGCAGTTTAGCTTGGACTAGCGGAGGACGCCTACGCGAGCAGTACTTC	CASSLAWTSGGRLREQYF
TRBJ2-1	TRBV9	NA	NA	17	TGTGCCAGCGCAGGGATGGGAGCGTCGAGCTCCTACAATGAGCAGTTCTTC	CASAGMGASSSYNEQFF
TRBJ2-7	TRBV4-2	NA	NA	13	TGTGCCAGCAGCGTTGGCAGAGCCTACGAGCAGTACTTC	CASSVGRAYEQYF
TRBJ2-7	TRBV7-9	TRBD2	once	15	TGTGCCAGCAGCAGACCCCGGGGAGGGGCCTACGAGCAGTACTTC	CASSRPRGGAYEQYF
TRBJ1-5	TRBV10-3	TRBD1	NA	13	TGTGCCGTCGGGACAGGGGAGGATCAGCCCCAGCATTTT	CAVGTGEDQPQHF
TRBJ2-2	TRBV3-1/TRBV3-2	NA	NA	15	TGTGCCAGCAGCCCGCCGGGGCGTAACACCGGGGAGCTGTTTTTT	CASSPPGRNTGELFF
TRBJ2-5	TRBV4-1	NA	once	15	TGCGCCAGCAGCCAGAGGTACGCAGGGATGGAGACCCAGTACTTC	CASSQRYAGMETQYF
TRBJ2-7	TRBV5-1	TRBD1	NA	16	TGCGCCAGCAGCTTCCAACCCTCGGGACAGACCTACGAGCAGTACTTC	CASSFQPSGQTYEQYF
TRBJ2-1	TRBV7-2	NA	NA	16	TGTGCCAGCAGCTTCCCATACTTCGGGAAATACAATGAGCAGTTCTTC	CASSFPYFGKYNEQFF
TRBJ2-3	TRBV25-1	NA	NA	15	TGTGCCAGCAGTGAATTAAGTTGGCGCACAGATACGCAGTATTTT	CASSELSWRTDTQYF
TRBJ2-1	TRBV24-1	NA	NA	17	TGTGCCACCAGCGGTGAGGGGAGTACGAGCTCCTACAATGAGCAGTTCTTC	CATSGEGSTSSYNEQFF
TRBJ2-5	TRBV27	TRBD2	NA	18	TGTGCCAGCAGTTTCTCTAGGACGCGGGAGAAGACCGAAGAGACCCAGTACTTC	CASSFSRTREKTEETQYF
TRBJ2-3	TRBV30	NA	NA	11	TGTGCCTGGAGCGACTCTGGTACGCAGTATTTT	CAWSDSGTQYF
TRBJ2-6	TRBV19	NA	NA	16	TGTGCCAGTAGTCCATTTTTGGGAGCAGGGGCCAACGTCCTGACTTTC	CASSPFLGAGANVLTF
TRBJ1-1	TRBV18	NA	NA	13	TGTGCCAGCTCACCTTTGGAGGACACTGAAGCTTTCTTT	CASSPLEDTEAFF
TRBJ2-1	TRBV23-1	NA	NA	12	TGCGCCAGCAGTCAGTCTAGGGGCTGGCAGTTCTTC	CASSQSRGWQFF